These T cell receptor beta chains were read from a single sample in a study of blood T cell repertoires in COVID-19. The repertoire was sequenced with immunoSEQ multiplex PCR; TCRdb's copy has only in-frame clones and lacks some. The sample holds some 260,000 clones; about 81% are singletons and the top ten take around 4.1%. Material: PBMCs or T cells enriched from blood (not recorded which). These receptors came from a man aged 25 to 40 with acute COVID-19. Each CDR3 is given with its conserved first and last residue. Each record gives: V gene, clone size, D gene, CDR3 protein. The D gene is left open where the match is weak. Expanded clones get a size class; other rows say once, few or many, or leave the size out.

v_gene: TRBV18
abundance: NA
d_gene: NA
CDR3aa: CASASQQPGNTAEAFF

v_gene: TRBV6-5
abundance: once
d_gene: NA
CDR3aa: CASRSSGNTEAFF

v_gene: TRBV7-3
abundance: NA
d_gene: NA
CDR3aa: CASSPGMNTEAFF

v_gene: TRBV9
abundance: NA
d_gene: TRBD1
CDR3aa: CASSGGTGGYGYTF

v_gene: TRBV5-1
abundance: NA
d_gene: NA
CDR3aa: CASSEGGKSNQPQHF

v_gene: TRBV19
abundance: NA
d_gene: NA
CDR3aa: CASSEAPSIYGYTF

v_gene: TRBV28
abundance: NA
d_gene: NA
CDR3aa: CATRRGAGNQPQHF

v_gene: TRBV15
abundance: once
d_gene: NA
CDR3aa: CATSRDQGEGQPQHF

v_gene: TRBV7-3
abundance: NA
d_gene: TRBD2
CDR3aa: CASSFRAGAYNEQFF

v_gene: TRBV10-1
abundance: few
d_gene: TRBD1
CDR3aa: CASRDRGVLLNTEAFF

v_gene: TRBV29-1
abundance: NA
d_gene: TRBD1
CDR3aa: CSVGKGTGGETQYF

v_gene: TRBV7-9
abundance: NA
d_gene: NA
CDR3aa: CASSLDGQRNQPQHF

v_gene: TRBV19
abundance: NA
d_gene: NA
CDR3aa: CASRGSSYNSPLHF

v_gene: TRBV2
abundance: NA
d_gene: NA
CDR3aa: CASSVTGKYGYTF

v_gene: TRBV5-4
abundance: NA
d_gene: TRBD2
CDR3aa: CASSPDSSGGIQETQYF

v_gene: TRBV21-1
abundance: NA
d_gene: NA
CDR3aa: CASSTLAQSGELFF

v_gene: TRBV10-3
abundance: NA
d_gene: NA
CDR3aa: CAISRDLETQYF

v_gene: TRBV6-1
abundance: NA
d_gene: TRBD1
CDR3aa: CASSEGQGVGNTIYF

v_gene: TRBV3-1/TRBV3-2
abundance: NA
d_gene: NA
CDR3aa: CASRQGRGPDTQYF

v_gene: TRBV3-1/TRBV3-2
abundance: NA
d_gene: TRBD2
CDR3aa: CASSPMLAGARNEQFF

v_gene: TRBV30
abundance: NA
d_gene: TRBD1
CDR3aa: CAWGTGGTEAFF

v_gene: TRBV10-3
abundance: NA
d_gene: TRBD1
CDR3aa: CAISGDRSSYNEQFF

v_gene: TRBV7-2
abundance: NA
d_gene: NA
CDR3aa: CASSGQTNSPLHF

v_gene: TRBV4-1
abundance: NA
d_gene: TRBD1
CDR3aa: CASSHAGTGGEQPQHF

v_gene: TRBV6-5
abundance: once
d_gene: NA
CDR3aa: CASSINTQPSPLHF

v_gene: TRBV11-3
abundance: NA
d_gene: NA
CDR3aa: CASSLDGGVRTEAFF

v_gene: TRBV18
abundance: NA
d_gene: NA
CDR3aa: CASSPYGTPDEKLFF

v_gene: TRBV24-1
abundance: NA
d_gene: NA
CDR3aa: CATSDSDSSYNEQFF

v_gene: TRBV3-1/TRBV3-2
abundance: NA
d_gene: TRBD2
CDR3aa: CASSPGRGGSQYF

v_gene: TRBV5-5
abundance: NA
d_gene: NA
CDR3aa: CASSAGQPAGYTF